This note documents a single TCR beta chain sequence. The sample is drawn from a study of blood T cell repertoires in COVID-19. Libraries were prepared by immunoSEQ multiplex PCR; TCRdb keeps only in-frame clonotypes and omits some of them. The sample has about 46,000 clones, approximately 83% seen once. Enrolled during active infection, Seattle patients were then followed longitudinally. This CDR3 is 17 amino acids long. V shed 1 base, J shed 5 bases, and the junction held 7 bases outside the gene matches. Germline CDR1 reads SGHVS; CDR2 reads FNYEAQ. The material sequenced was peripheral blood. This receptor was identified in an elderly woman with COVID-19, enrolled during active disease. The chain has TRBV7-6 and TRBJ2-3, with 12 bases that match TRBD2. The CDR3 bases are TGTGCCAGCAGCTTAGACCCAGGACTAGCGGGACGAGATACGCAGTATTTT. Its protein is CASSLDPGLAGRDTQYF.